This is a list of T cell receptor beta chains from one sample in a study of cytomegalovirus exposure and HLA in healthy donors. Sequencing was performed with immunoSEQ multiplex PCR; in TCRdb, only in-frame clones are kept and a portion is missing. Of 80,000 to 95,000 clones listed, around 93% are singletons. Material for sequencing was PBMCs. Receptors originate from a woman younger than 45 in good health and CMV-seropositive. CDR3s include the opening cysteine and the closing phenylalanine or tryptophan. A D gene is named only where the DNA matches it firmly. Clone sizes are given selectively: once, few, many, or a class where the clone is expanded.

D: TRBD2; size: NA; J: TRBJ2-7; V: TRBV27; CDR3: CASSLSAPLSGSVPYEQYF; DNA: TGTGCCAGCAGTTTATCGGCCCCCTTGAGCGGGAGTGTGCCGTACGAGCAGTACTTC
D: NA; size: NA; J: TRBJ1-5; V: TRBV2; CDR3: CASSDQGNFGNQPQHF; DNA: TGTGCCAGCAGTGACCAGGGGAATTTCGGCAATCAGCCCCAGCATTTT
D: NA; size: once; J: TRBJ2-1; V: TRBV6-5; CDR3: CASSQGNEQFF; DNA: TGTGCCAGCAGCCAGGGGAATGAGCAGTTCTTC
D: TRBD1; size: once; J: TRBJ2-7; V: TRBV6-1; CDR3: CASSHTGTGTYEQYF; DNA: TGTGCCAGCAGTCATACCGGGACAGGGACCTACGAGCAGTACTTC
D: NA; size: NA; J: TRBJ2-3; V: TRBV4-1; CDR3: CASSQAAGAYQYF; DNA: TGCGCCAGCAGCCAGGCAGCTGGGGCCTACCAGTATTTT
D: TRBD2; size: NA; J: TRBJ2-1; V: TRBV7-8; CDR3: CASSRLADYNEQFF; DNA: TGTGCCAGCAGCAGACTAGCGGATTACAATGAGCAGTTCTTC
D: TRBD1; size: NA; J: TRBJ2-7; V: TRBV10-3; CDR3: CAISEHRGNYEQYF; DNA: TGTGCCATCAGTGAACACAGGGGGAACTACGAGCAGTACTTC
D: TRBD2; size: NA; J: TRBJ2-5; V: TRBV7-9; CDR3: CASSLLAEIQETQYF; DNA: TGTGCCAGCAGCTTACTAGCGGAGATCCAAGAGACCCAGTACTTC
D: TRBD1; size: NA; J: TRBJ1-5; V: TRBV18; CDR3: CASSPSDRGGSNQPQHF; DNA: TGTGCCAGCTCACCCTCAGACAGGGGTGGAAGCAATCAGCCCCAGCATTTT
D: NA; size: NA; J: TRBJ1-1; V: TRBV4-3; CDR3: CASSQLQGTEAFF; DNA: TGCGCCAGCAGCCAACTCCAGGGTACTGAAGCTTTCTTT
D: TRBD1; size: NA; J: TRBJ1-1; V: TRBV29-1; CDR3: CSVPGQGSGAFF; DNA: TGCAGCGTCCCCGGACAGGGCAGCGGTGCTTTCTTT
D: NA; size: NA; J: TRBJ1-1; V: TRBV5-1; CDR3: CASSLAAGVGDPFF; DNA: TGCGCCAGCAGCTTGGCGGCAGGGGTGGGAGACCCTTTCTTT
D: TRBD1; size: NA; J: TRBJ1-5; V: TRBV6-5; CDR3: CASSPRQGSQPQHF; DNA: TGTGCCAGCAGTCCTCGACAGGGTAGTCAGCCCCAGCATTTT
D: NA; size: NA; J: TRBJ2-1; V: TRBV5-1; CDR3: CASTSQRPHEYNEQFF; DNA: TGCGCCAGCACGTCCCAGAGGCCCCATGAATACAATGAGCAGTTCTTC
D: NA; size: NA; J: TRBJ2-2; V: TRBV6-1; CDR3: CASRELWTANTGELFF; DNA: TGTGCCAGCAGGGAACTTTGGACAGCTAACACCGGGGAGCTGTTTTTT
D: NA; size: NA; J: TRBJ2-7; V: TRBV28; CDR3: CASSFFDRSYEQYF; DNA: TGTGCCAGCAGTTTCTTCGACAGAAGCTACGAGCAGTACTTC
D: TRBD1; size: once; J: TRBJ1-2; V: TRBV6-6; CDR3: CASSGTGRWSGYGYTF; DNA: TGTGCCAGCAGCGGGACAGGGAGATGGTCGGGGTATGGCTACACCTTC
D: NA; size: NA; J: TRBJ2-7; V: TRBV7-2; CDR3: CASSLAGTPHTYEQYF; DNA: TGTGCCAGCAGCCTAGCCGGGACACCTCACACCTACGAGCAGTACTTC
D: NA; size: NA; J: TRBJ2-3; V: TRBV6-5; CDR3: CASSYSAGTQYF; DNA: TGTGCCAGCAGTTACTCGGCGGGTACGCAGTATTTT
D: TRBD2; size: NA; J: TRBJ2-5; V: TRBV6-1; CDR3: CASSGLAGARQETQYF; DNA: TGTGCCAGCAGTGGACTAGCGGGAGCGAGGCAAGAGACCCAGTACTTC
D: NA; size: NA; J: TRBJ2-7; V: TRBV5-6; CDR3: CASSLDPAYEQYF; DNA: TGTGCCAGCAGCTTGGATCCGGCCTACGAGCAGTACTTC
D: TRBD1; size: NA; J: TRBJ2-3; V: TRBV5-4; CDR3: CASSAPEDRGRTDTQYF; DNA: TGTGCCAGCAGCGCCCCCGAGGACAGGGGAAGGACAGATACGCAGTATTTT
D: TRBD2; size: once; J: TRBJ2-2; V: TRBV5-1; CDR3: CASSLAELAGAGELFF; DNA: TGCGCCAGCAGCTTGGCCGAACTAGCGGGAGCCGGGGAGCTGTTTTTT
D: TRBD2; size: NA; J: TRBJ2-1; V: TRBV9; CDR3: CASSVEAGVTGEQFF; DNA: TGTGCCAGCAGCGTAGAAGCGGGAGTAACGGGTGAGCAGTTCTTC
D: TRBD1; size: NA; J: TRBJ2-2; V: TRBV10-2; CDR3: CASSGRTGGYTGELFF; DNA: TGCGCCAGCTCAGGCCGGACAGGGGGGTACACCGGGGAGCTGTTTTTT
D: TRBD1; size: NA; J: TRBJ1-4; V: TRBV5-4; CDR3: CASSSPGQGGGEKLFF; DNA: TGTGCCAGCAGTTCTCCGGGACAGGGAGGAGGTGAAAAACTGTTTTTT
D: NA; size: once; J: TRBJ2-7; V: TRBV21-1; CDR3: CASSTRCRGLSSYEQYF; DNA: TGTGCCAGCAGCACTAGATGTCGGGGGTTAAGTTCCTACGAGCAGTACTTC
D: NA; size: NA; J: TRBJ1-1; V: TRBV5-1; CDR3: CASSLGGGRNTEAFF; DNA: TGCGCCAGCAGCTTGGGGGGAGGACGGAACACTGAAGCTTTCTTT
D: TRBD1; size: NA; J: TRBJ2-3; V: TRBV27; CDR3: CASSPRDRATQYF; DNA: TGTGCCAGCAGTCCCCGGGACAGGGCGACGCAGTATTTT
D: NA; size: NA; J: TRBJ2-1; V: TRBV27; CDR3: CASSHYNEQFF; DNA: TGTGCCAGCAGCCATTACAATGAGCAGTTCTTC
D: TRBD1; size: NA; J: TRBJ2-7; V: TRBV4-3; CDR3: CASSQDRDRAHEQYF; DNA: TGCGCCAGCAGCCAAGACCGGGACAGGGCACACGAGCAGTACTTC
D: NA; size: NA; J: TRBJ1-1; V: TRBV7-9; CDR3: CASSSLQGEGTEAFF; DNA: TGTGCCAGCAGCTCCCTACAGGGAGAGGGCACTGAAGCTTTCTTT
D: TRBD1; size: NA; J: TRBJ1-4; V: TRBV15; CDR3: CATSRGTGKDEKLFF; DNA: TGTGCCACCAGCAGAGGGACAGGGAAAGATGAAAAACTGTTTTTT
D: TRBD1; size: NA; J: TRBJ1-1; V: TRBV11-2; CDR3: CASSFKTGENTEAFF; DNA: TGTGCCAGCAGTTTTAAGACAGGGGAGAACACTGAAGCTTTCTTT
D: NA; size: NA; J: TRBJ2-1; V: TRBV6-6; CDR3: CASRSGRGSDEQFF; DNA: TGTGCCAGCAGATCCGGTAGGGGGAGCGATGAGCAGTTCTTC
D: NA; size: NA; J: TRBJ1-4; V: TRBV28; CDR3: CASSLAQATNEKLFF; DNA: TGTGCCAGCAGTCTAGCCCAAGCAACTAATGAAAAACTGTTTTTT
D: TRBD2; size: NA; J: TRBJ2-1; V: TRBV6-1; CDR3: CASTLLEREVQQFF; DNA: TGTGCCAGCACCTTATTGGAGCGGGAGGTTCAGCAGTTCTTC
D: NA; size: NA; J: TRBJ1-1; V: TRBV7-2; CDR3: CASSYNRDFTEAFF; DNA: TGTGCCAGCAGCTATAACAGGGATTTCACTGAAGCTTTCTTT
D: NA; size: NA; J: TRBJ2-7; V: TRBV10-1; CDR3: CASSEGADEQYF; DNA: TGCGCCAGCAGTGAGGGGGCGGACGAGCAGTACTTC
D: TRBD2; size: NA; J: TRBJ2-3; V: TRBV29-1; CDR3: CSVVLADSTDTQYF; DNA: TGCAGCGTTGTACTAGCGGATAGCACAGATACGCAGTATTTT
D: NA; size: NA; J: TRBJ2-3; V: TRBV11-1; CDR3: CASSLDHRVGNTDTQYF; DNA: TGTGCCAGCAGCTTAGACCACAGGGTAGGGAACACAGATACGCAGTATTTT
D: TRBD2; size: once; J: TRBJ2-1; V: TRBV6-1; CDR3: CASRGLDNEQFF; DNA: TGTGCCAGCAGGGGACTAGACAATGAGCAGTTCTTC
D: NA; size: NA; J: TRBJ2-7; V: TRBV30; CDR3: CAWNGVEAPYEQYF; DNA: TGTGCCTGGAACGGTGTTGAGGCCCCCTACGAGCAGTACTTC
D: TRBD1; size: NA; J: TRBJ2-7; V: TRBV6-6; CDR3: CASSYIQGAHEQYF; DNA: TGTGCCAGCAGTTATATACAGGGGGCCCACGAGCAGTACTTC
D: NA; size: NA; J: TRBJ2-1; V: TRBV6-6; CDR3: CASSYGASNEQFF; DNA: TGTGCCAGCAGTTACGGGGCCTCCAATGAGCAGTTCTTC
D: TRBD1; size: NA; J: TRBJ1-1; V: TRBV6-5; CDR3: CASSRTGYNEAFF; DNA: TGTGCCAGCAGTCGGACAGGCTATAATGAAGCTTTCTTT
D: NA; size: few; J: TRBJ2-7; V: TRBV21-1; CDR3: CASTQGGGAYEQYF; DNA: TGTGCCAGCACCCAAGGGGGCGGAGCCTACGAGCAGTACTTC
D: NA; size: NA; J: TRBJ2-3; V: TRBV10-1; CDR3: CASSEGDFTQYF; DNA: TGCGCCAGCAGTGAGGGGGACTTTACGCAGTATTTT
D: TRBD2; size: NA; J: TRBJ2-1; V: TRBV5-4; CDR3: CASTVAGGPNEQFF; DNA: TGTGCCAGCACTGTAGCGGGAGGGCCTAATGAGCAGTTCTTC
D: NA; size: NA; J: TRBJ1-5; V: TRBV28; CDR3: CASSLPLRAHYSNQPQHF; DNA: TGTGCCAGCAGTTTACCCCTCAGGGCCCATTATAGCAATCAGCCCCAGCATTTT
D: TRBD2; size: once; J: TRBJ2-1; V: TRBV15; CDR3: CATSRIPLLGGRMNEQFF; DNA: TGTGCCACCAGCAGAATTCCCTTGCTAGGCGGGAGAATGAATGAGCAGTTCTTC